This TCR beta chain was recovered during a study of shared clonotypes between healthy human individuals. Details on this clone: Its cognate antigen is unknown.

This CDR3 region has 14 residues. Germline-derived CDR1 and CDR2 are GTSNPN and SVGIG (reference sequence). J was trimmed by 6 bases and V by 5 bases; bases with no gene match: 6. Study-level results: Generally, naive subsets (rather than memory subsets) showed larger estimated richness. Sequencing depth was a factor that was expected to affect clonotype sharing among donors. The researchers took only blood, and tissue repertoires probably look different.

The assay was carried out at the deep level. Produced via immunoSEQ multiplex PCR; TCRdb's table is partial and in-frame only. The table records nearly 1 million clones, more than 75% of them present only once. The gene calls are TRBV30 and TRBJ2-7; 14 bases line up with TRBD2. This receptor was identified in a man aged 18 to 30 in good health. Sequencing was performed on memory CD4+ T cells sorted from blood. The subset: CD45RA-negative fraction. CDR3 sequence: CAWGWTSGRSEQYF. In nucleotides, the CDR3 is TGTGCCTGGGGTTGGACTAGCGGGAGGAGCGAGCAGTACTTC.